The sequence of this TCR beta chain was determined in a study of T-cell reconstitution after alpha-beta-depleted transplantation in children. Trimming stripped 8 bases from V and 2 bases from J, with 17 bases between. The CDR3 length is 15 residues. The germline CDR1 and CDR2 sequences are KGHSH and LQKENI. Unique molecular identifiers tagged the TCRbeta library. TCRdb fed the PCR reads into MiXCR, producing one record per CDR3 protein. This table has just under 550,000 distinct CDR3 sequences, 18% appearing once. This clonotype showed up just a few times. The material sequenced was PBMCs from the stem cell graft donor, taken from the stem cell graft. V gene TRBV18 combines with J gene TRBJ2-3; D remains ambiguous. The source is a human donor who donated a stem cell graft to a child with acute lymphoblastic leukemia. The CDR3 sequence is CASRPEMGFTDTQYF. CDR3 in DNA: TGTGCCAGCCGCCCCGAAATGGGGTTCACAGATACGCAGTATTTT.